The 6 T cell receptor beta chains presented below share a single source sample, sequenced in a study of a mutant IDH1 vaccine in newly diagnosed glioma. Produced via immunoSEQ multiplex PCR; TCRdb's table is partial and in-frame only. The top ten hold roughly 5.2% of the sample, which has some 51,000 clones, roughly 73% seen once. Their target antigens are unknown. Time point specified: week 5, during vaccination. In the vaccine, a single dose held 300 ug of the mutant IDH1 20-mer peptide, along with topical imiquimod. The sample was PBMCs, taken from a glioma patient whose treatment included an IDH1 peptide vaccine. The source of these receptors is a man between 50 and 59 years old with glioma.

Only a few counts were recorded for this clone. The gene calls are TRBV19 and TRBJ1-5, with D perhaps TRBD1 (6 bases). V was trimmed by 3 bases and J by 8 bases, leaving 20 bases between them. The CDR3 has 16 amino acids. CDR1 and CDR2 (germline): LNHDA, SQIVND (reference sequence). Here the CDR3 DNA reads TGTGCCAGTAGTATTACGAGAACAGGGAACTTAAAGCCCCAGCATTTT. Its translation is CASSITRTGNLKPQHF.

Worth noting for this clone: Sequence at one end of the junction differs from germline and may be a read error. The chain carries TRBV18 and TRBJ1-2; TRBD1 matches 7 bases. The CDR3 spans 19 residues. Germline V gene data show CDR1 as KGHSH and CDR2 as LQKENI. Here the CDR3 reads CASSPPSGGGDRRGYGYTF. As DNA, the CDR3 is TGTGCCAGCTCCCCACCCTCAGGAGGGGGCGATCGACGCGGCTATGGCTACACCTTC.

The count of this clone is one. This chain uses TRBV4-1 with TRBJ2-3; 12 bases align to TRBD1. With 4 bases clipped from V and 4 bases from J, the junction kept 3 bases outside the gene matches. The CDR3 extends over 15 amino acids. Germline lookup yields CDR1 MGHRA and CDR2 YSYEKL. The CDR3 sequence: CASSRDRGQADTQYF. In DNA form, the CDR3 reads TGCGCCAGCAGCCGGGACAGGGGGCAGGCAGATACGCAGTATTTT.

This chain joins TRBV5-4 and TRBJ2-6; 8 positions agree with TRBD1. J lost 2 bases, V lost 3 bases, and 4 bases had no gene match. The V gene's germline CDR1 is SGHNT and CDR2 YYREEE (reference sequence). CDR3 length: 16 amino acids. For the CDR3, the DNA is TGTGCCAGCAGCTCGGGGACAGGAGCTGGGGCCAACGTCCTGACTTTC. This codes for CASSSGTGAGANVLTF.

V is TRBV14 and J is TRBJ2-7; D is possibly TRBD2 (5 bases). The CDR3 runs to 15 residues. CDR1 is SGHDN, CDR2 FVKESK, per germline. Trimming took 6 bases from V and 1 from J, leaving 16 bases between them. As DNA, the CDR3 is TGTGCCAGCAGTCCCGGACTCTGGGAGTCCTACGAGCAGTACTTC. Residues: CASSPGLWESYEQYF.

The rearrangement uses TRBV18 and TRBJ1-1, with D tentatively TRBD1 (6 bases). The CDR3 covers 13 residues. V lost 6 bases, J lost 0 bases, and 8 bases lay in between. Germline lookup yields CDR1 KGHSH and CDR2 LQKENI. The DNA of the CDR3 is TGTGCCAGCTCGGACAGTCTGAACACTGAAGCTTTCTTT. Its protein product is CASSDSLNTEAFF.